This T cell receptor beta chain was found in a study of blood T cell repertoires in COVID-19. The study counted Cohort 3 donors as recovered given two negative PCRs, clearance, or symptom resolution. Only in-frame clones appear in the TCRdb table, and some are missing; sequencing was by immunoSEQ multiplex PCR. Seen here are about 290,000 clones, 89% observed once, and the top ten hold 1.5% to 2%. The CDR3 length is 18 residues. Germline V lookup: CDR1 KGHSH, CDR2 LQKENI. Trimming at V came to 3 bases and at J to 6 bases, leaving 16 bases not matched to a gene. The source is a middle-aged woman who had recovered from COVID-19. J is TRBJ2-2 and V is TRBV18; TRBD1 matches 7 bases. The sequenced sample was PBMCs or T cells enriched from blood (not recorded which). CDR3 bases: TGTGCCAGCTCACCTGTCTTGCCAGGGGGAACAAAGTCCGGGGAGCTGTTTTTT. Its protein is CASSPVLPGGTKSGELFF.